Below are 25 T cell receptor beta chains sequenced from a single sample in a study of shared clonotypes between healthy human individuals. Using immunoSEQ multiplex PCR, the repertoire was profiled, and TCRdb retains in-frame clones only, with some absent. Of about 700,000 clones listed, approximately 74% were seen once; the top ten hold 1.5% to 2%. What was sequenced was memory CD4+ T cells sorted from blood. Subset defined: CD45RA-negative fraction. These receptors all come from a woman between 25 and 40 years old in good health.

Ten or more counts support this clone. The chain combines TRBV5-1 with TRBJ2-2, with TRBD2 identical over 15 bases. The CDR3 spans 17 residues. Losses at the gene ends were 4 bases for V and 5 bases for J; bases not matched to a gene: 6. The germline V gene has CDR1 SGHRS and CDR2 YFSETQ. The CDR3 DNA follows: TGCGCCAGCAGCAGGACTAGCGGGAGGGCCTCGACCGGGGAGCTGTTTTTT. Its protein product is CASSRTSGRASTGELFF.

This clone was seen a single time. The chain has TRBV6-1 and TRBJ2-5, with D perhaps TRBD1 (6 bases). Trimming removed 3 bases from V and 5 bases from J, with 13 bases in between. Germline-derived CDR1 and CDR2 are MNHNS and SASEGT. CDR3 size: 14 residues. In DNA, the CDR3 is TGTGCCAGCAGTGACAGAAGGGGGAGCGAGACCCAGTACTTC. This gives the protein CASSDRRGSETQYF.

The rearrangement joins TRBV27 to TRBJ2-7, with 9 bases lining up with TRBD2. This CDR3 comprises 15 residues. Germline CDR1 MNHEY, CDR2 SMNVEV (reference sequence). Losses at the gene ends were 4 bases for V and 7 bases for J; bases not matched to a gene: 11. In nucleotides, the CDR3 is TGTGCCAGCAGTTCTTCCGGGACTAGCCCGGAGGAGCAGTACTTC. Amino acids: CASSSSGTSPEEQYF.

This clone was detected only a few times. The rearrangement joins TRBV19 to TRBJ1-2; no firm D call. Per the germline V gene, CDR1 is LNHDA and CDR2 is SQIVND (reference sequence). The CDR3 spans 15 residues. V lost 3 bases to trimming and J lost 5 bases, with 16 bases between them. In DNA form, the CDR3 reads TGTGCCAGTAGTATGGGGATATTCGCACAATATGGCTACACCTTC. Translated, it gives CASSMGIFAQYGYTF.

The CDR3 protein is CASSEGLAGVGYEQYF. The CDR3 coding sequence is TGTGCCAGCAGTGAAGGGCTAGCGGGAGTTGGTTACGAGCAGTACTTC. This chain links TRBV6-1 with TRBJ2-7, with 10 bases fitting TRBD2. CDR1 is MNHNS and CDR2 is SASEGT in the germline V gene. The CDR3 contains 16 residues. V shed 1 base and J 4 bases; nucleotides not matched to a gene: 7.

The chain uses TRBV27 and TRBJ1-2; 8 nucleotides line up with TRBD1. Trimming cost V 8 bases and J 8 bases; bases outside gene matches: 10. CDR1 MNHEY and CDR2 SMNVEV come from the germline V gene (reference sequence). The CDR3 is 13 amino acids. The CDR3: CASPTKTGEGYTF. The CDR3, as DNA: TGTGCCAGCCCTACTAAGACAGGGGAGGGCTACACCTTC.

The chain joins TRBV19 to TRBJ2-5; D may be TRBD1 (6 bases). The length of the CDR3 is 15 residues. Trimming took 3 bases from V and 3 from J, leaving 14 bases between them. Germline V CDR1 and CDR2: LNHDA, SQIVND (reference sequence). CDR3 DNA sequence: TGTGCCAGTAGTATTGGGCAGGGGAGAGAAGAGACCCAGTACTTC. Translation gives CASSIGQGREETQYF.

The CDR3 loop reads CASTPHSGHNEQFF. The DNA of the CDR3 is TGTGCCAGCACCCCCCATAGCGGCCACAATGAGCAGTTCTTC. V usage is TRBV28 and J usage is TRBJ2-1, with a possible D match to TRBD2 (6 bases). The CDR3 is made up of 14 amino acids. Per the germline V gene, CDR1 is MDHEN and CDR2 is SYDVKM. Trimming left V 7 bases short and J 5 bases short, with 15 bases between.

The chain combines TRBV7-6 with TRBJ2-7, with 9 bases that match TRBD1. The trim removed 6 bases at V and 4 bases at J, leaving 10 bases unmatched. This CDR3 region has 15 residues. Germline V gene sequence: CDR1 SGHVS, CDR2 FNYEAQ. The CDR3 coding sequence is TGTGCCAGCAGTCCAACCGGGACAGGGTTTTACGAGCAGTACTTC. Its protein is CASSPTGTGFYEQYF.

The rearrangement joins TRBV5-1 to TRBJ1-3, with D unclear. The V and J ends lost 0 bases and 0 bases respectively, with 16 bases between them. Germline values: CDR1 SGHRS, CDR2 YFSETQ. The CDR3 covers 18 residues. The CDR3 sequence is CASSLVAPADLSGNTIYF. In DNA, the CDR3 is TGCGCCAGCAGCTTGGTGGCACCGGCGGACCTCTCTGGAAACACCATATATTTT. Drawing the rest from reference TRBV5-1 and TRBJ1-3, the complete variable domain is KAGVTQTPRYLIKTRGQQVTLSCSPISGHRSVSWYQQTPGQGLQFLFEYFSETQRNKGNFPGRFSGRQFSNSRSEMNVSTLELGDSALYLCASSLVAPADLSGNTIYFGEGSWLTVV.

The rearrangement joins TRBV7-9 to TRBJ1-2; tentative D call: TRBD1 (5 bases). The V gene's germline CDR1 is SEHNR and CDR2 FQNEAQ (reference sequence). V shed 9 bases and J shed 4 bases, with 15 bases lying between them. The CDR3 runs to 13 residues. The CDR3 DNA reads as TGTGCCAGTAAAAGTGACAGTGTCTATGGCTACACCTTC. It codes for CASKSDSVYGYTF.

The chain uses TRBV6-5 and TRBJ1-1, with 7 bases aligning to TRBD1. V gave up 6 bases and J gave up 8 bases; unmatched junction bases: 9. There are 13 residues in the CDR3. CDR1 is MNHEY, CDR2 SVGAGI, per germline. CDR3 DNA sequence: TGTGCCAGCAGCCGACAGGGCCCGGGAGAAGCTTTCTTT. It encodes CASSRQGPGEAFF.

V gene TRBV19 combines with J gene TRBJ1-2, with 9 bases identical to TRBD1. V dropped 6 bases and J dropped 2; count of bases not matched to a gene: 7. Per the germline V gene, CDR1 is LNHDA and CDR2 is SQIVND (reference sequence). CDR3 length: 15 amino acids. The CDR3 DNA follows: TGTGCCAGTAGAGAACCCGGGACAGGGAACTATGGCTACACCTTC. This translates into CASREPGTGNYGYTF.

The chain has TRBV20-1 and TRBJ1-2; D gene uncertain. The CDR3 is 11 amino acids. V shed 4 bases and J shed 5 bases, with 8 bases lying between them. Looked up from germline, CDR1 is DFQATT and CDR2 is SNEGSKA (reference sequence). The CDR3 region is CSATRQYGYTF. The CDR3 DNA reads TGCAGTGCTACTAGACAATATGGCTACACCTTC.

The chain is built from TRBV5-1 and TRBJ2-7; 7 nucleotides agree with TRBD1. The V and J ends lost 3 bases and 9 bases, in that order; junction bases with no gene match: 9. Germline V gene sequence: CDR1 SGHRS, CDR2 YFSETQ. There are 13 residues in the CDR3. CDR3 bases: TGCGCCAGCAGCTCGGACCCGACAGGGAGGCAGTACTTC. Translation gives CASSSDPTGRQYF.

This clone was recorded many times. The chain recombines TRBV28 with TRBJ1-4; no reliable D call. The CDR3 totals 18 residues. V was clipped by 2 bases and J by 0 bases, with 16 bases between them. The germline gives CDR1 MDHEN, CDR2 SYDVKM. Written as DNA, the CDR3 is TGTGCCAGCAGTTTAACAGCATCGTGGGGTGCAACTAATGAAAAACTGTTTTTT. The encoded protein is CASSLTASWGATNEKLFF.

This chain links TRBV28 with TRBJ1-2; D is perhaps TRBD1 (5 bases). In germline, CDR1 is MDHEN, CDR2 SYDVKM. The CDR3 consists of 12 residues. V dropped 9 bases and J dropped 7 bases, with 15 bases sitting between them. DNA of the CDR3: TGTGCCAGTACTTCAGGGATTGTTGGCTACACCTTC. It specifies CASTSGIVGYTF.

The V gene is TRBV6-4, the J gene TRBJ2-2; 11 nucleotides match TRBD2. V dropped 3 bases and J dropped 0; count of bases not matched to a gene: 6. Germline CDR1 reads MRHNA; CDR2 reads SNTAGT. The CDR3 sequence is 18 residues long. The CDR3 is CASSEQGLAEANTGELFF. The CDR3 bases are TGTGCCAGCAGTGAGCAGGGACTAGCGGAAGCGAACACCGGGGAGCTGTTTTTT.

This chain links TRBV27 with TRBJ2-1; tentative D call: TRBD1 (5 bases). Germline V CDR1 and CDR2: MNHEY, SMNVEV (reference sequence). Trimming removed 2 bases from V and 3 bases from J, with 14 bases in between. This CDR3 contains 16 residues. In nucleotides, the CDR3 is TGTGCCAGCAGTTTAAGGGGTAGAACGATCTACAATGAGCAGTTCTTC. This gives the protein CASSLRGRTIYNEQFF.

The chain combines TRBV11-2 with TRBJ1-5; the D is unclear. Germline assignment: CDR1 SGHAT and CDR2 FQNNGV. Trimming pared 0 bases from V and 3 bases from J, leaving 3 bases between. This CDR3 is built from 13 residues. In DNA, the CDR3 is TGTGCCAGCAGCTTAGAACTCAATCAGCCCCAGCATTTT. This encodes CASSLELNQPQHF.

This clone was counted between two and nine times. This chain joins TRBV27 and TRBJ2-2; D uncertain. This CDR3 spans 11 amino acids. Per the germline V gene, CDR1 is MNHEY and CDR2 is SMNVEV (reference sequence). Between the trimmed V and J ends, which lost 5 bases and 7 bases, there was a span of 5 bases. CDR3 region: CASSRHGELFF. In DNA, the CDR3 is TGTGCCAGCAGTCGGCACGGGGAGCTGTTTTTT.

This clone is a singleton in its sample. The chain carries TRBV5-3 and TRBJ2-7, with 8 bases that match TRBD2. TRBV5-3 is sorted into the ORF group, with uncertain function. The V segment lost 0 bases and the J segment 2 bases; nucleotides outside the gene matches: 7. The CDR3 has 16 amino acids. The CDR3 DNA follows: TGTGCCAGAAGCTTGGTAGACGGGAGGGAAGCCTACGAGCAGTACTTC. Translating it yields CARSLVDGREAYEQYF.

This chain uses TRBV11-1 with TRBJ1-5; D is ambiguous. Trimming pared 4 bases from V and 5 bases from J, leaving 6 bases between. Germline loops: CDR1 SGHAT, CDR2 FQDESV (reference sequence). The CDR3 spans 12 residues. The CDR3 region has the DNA TGTGCCAGCAGCTCTATGGATCAGCCCCAGCATTTT. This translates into CASSSMDQPQHF.

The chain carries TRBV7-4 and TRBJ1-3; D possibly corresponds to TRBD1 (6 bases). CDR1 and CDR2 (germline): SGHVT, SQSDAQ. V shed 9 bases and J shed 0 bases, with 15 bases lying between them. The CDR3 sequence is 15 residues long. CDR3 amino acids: CARVSDSRSGNTIYF. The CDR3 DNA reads TGTGCCAGGGTTTCGGACAGTCGCTCTGGAAACACCATATATTTT.

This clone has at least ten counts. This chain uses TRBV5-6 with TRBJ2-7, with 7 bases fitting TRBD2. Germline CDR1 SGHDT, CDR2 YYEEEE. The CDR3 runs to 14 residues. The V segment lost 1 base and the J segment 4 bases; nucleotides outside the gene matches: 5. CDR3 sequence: CASSLLRGGYEQYF. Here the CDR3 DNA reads TGTGCCAGCAGCTTGCTGAGGGGAGGGTACGAGCAGTACTTC.